These 29 T cell receptor beta chains were sequenced from one sample in a study of blood T cell repertoires in COVID-19. Assay used: immunoSEQ multiplex PCR; TCRdb lists only in-frame clones, some missing. The sample has tens of thousands of clones; roughly four fifths are singletons. The source material was peripheral blood. The receptors here all came from a man aged 50 to 60 with active or convalescent COVID-19.

As to this clone: This specimen includes other DNA sequences encoding the same CDR3. This rearrangement joins TRBV27 to TRBJ1-6; TRBD1 agrees at 8 bases. Losses at the gene ends were 3 bases for V and 5 bases for J; bases not matched to a gene: 3. The CDR3 contains 15 residues. Germline CDR1 is MNHEY and CDR2 is SMNVEV (reference sequence). The CDR3 reads CASSFGQGNNSPLHF. The CDR3 DNA reads TGTGCCAGCAGTTTTGGACAGGGCAATAATTCACCCCTCCACTTT.

This clone appeared a few times. The V gene is TRBV27, the J gene TRBJ1-6, with 7 bases lining up with TRBD1. V lost 3 bases and J lost 7; bases outside the gene matches: 6. Germline values: CDR1 MNHEY, CDR2 SMNVEV (reference sequence). The CDR3 contains 15 residues. CDR3 in amino acids: CASSFTTGPNSPLHF. The CDR3 nucleotides read TGTGCCAGCAGTTTTACGACAGGGCCCAATTCACCCCTCCACTTT.

This chain joins TRBV7-2 and TRBJ2-3; TRBD2 matches at 13 bases. CDR1 is SGHTA, CDR2 FQGNSA, per germline. The CDR3 consists of 18 residues. After removal of 1 base from V and 1 base from J, the junction contained 5 bases not matched to a gene. CDR3 in amino acids: CASSLVHGLAGGTDTQYF. The DNA for the CDR3 is TGTGCCAGCAGCTTAGTCCACGGACTAGCGGGGGGCACAGATACGCAGTATTTT.

The chain employs TRBV10-2 and TRBJ2-5; 11 positions match TRBD1. With 5 bases clipped from V and 4 bases from J, the junction kept 6 bases outside the gene matches. Germline CDR1 reads WSHSY; CDR2 reads SAAADI. The CDR3 is 15 residues long. CDR3 residues: CASSIRTGGGETQYF. DNA of the CDR3: TGCGCCAGCAGTATCCGGACAGGGGGCGGAGAGACCCAGTACTTC.

The chain uses TRBV7-6 and TRBJ1-1; a possible D gene is TRBD1 (5 bases). The length of the CDR3 is 13 residues. Germline CDR1 SGHVS, CDR2 FNYEAQ. V was cut by 6 bases and J by 0 bases, with 8 bases left in between. This CDR3 is CASRQAMNTEAFF. CDR3 DNA: TGTGCCAGCAGACAGGCCATGAACACTGAAGCTTTCTTT.

For the CDR3, the DNA is TGCGCCAGCAGTGAAACGGGAACCCCCTACGAGCAGTACTTC. The encoded protein is CASSETGTPYEQYF. This rearrangement joins TRBV5-1 to TRBJ2-7; possible D gene TRBD2, 5 bases. Germline V gene lookup returns CDR1 SGHRS and CDR2 YFSETQ. The V and J ends lost 5 bases and 2 bases respectively, with 14 bases between them. This CDR3 is built from 14 residues.

V is TRBV28 and J is TRBJ1-4; no definite D call. Trimming took 3 bases from V and 6 from J, leaving 14 bases between them. The V gene's germline CDR1 is MDHEN and CDR2 SYDVKM. The CDR3 loop spans 15 amino acids. CDR3 amino acids: CASSLLAGPDEKLFF. The CDR3 coding sequence is TGTGCCAGCAGTTTGCTCGCAGGCCCTGATGAAAAACTGTTTTTT.

This clone occurred a few times. The chain joins TRBV6-5 to TRBJ1-6; maybe TRBD1 (5 bases). V gave up 0 bases and J gave up 8 bases, with 11 bases separating them. The CDR3 is 15 amino acids. Germline CDR1 reads MNHEY; CDR2 reads SVGAGI. CDR3 in amino acids: CASSYSGQGDSPLHF. The CDR3, as DNA: TGTGCCAGCAGTTACTCGGGGCAGGGTGATTCACCCCTCCACTTT.

V gene TRBV29-1 combines with J gene TRBJ1-2; possible D gene TRBD1, 6 bases. Per germline, CDR1 SQVTM and CDR2 ANQGSEA. This CDR3 has 11 amino acids. Trimming took off 4 bases at V and 3 bases at J, with 6 bases between the two ends. The CDR3 protein is CSVGTDYGYTF. The CDR3 bases are TGCAGCGTTGGGACAGACTATGGCTACACCTTC. Variable domain in full (rest from reference TRBV29-1 and TRBJ1-2): SAVISQKPSRDICQRGTSLTIQCQVDSQVTMMFWYRQQPGQSLTLIATANQGSEATYESGFVIDKFPISRPNLTFSTLTVSNMSPEDSSIYLCSVGTDYGYTFGSGTRLTVV.

J is TRBJ2-3 and V is TRBV5-1; D is unclear. CDR3 length equals 14 residues. V gave up 0 bases and J gave up 6 bases, with 11 bases separating them. Germline CDR1 reads SGHRS; CDR2 reads YFSETQ. The CDR3, as DNA: TGCGCCAGCAGCTTGGCCGTAGCCGCTGATACGCAGTATTTT. Amino acids: CASSLAVAADTQYF.

This chain uses TRBV24-1 with TRBJ1-5, with D perhaps TRBD1 (5 bases). Trimming shortened V by 3 bases and J by 7 bases, and 9 bases separated the two germline ends. CDR3 size: 13 residues. Germline V gene data show CDR1 as KGHDR and CDR2 as SFDVKD. CDR3 sequence (DNA): TGTGCCACCAGTGATGGGGAGGGGCAGCCCCAGCATTTT. Amino acid sequence: CATSDGEGQPQHF.

This clone was seen a handful of times. This chain links TRBV28 with TRBJ1-4; 9 bases fit TRBD1. Looked up from germline, CDR1 is MDHEN and CDR2 is SYDVKM. The CDR3 has 13 residues. The V segment lost 9 bases and the J segment 8 bases; nucleotides outside the gene matches: 7. Written as DNA, the CDR3 is TGTGCCAGTTATGACAGGGGGGAGGAAAAACTGTTTTTT. Its translation is CASYDRGEEKLFF.

The rearrangement joins TRBV3-1 (or the pseudogene TRBV3-2) to TRBJ2-1; the D gene is possibly TRBD2 (6 bases). The CDR3 consists of 14 residues. The V and J ends lost 0 bases and 9 bases respectively, with 12 bases between them. The germline gives CDR1 LGHDT, CDR2 YNNKEL (reference sequence). The CDR3 DNA sequence: TGTGCCAGCAGCCAAGAAATGCTAGCGAGTGAGCAGTTCTTC. It is translated as CASSQEMLASEQFF.

CDR3 nucleotide sequence: TGTGCCAGTAGTATCCCCCGGCGGGAGACTGAAGCTTTCTTT. Protein: CASSIPRRETEAFF. The chain recombines TRBV19 with TRBJ1-1; no clear D. Germline V lookup: CDR1 LNHDA, CDR2 SQIVND (reference sequence). The CDR3 loop spans 14 amino acids. V shed 3 bases and J shed 5 bases, with 13 bases lying between them.

The rearrangement uses TRBV4-3 and TRBJ1-2, with a possible D match to TRBD1 (5 bases). V was cut by 0 bases and J by 3 bases, with 20 bases left in between. Germline-derived CDR1 and CDR2 are LGHNA and YSLEER. The CDR3 extends over 18 amino acids. CDR3 sequence: CASSQESGVGRSHYGYTF. The CDR3 DNA is TGCGCCAGCAGCCAAGAATCGGGGGTCGGTCGATCCCACTATGGCTACACCTTC.

The chain joins TRBV28 to TRBJ1-1; 8 bases agree with TRBD1. CDR1 and CDR2 from the germline V gene are MDHEN and SYDVKM. V gave up 3 bases and J gave up 11 bases; unmatched junction bases: 8. The CDR3 sequence is 13 residues long. The CDR3 DNA sequence: TGTGCCAGCAGTTTGGGACAGGCCCGAGAGGCTTTCTTT. It translates to CASSLGQAREAFF.

DNA for the CDR3: TGTGCCAGCAGCTTAGGCAGGGGCTTCGACAATGAGCAGTTCTTC. It codes for CASSLGRGFDNEQFF. The chain couples TRBV7-6 to TRBJ2-1, with D possibly matching TRBD1 (6 bases). Germline V gene data show CDR1 as SGHVS and CDR2 as FNYEAQ. The V end was cut by 1 base, the J end by 5 bases, with 12 bases between. This CDR3 comprises 15 residues.

The CDR3 nucleotides are TGTGCCAGCAGCACTAGTGGGACAGGGTTCCAAAAACTGTTTTTT. It translates to CASSTSGTGFQKLFF. The genes are TRBV7-2 and TRBJ1-4; 9 nucleotides line up with TRBD1. CDR1 SGHTA and CDR2 FQGNSA come from the germline V gene. J lost 9 bases, V lost 5 bases, and 10 bases had no gene match. This CDR3 comprises 15 residues.

The V gene is TRBV6-6, the J gene TRBJ2-1; 7 positions match TRBD1. CDR1 and CDR2 (germline): MNHNY, SVGAGI (reference sequence). Trimming cost V 6 bases and J 7 bases; bases outside gene matches: 9. CDR3 length: 14 amino acids. CDR3 bases: TGTGCCAGCAGGTCTGCACAGGGGCGGAATGAGCAGTTCTTC. It specifies CASRSAQGRNEQFF.

The V call is TRBV28, the J call TRBJ2-7; 11 bases fit TRBD1. The length of the CDR3 is 15 residues. CDR1 MDHEN and CDR2 SYDVKM come from the germline V gene. V dropped 5 bases and J dropped 2; count of bases not matched to a gene: 5. The CDR3 spells CASSIPGQGAYEQYF. The CDR3 DNA reads as TGTGCCAGCAGTATTCCGGGACAGGGGGCCTACGAGCAGTACTTC. Drawing the rest from reference TRBV28 and TRBJ2-7, the complete variable domain is DVKVTQSSRYLVKRTGEKVFLECVQDMDHENMFWYRQDPGLGLRLIYFSYDVKMKEKGDIPEGYSVSREKKERFSLILESASTNQTSMYLCASSIPGQGAYEQYFGPGTRLTVT.

V and J are TRBV6-5 and TRBJ2-2, with a tentative D call TRBD2 (5 bases). CDR3 size: 16 residues. Trimming took off 0 bases at V and 5 bases at J, with 13 bases between the two ends. Germline CDR1 reads MNHEY; CDR2 reads SVGAGI. In DNA form, the CDR3 reads TGTGCCAGCAGTTACTCCCCTGGACTCGAAACCGGGGAGCTGTTTTTT. It codes for CASSYSPGLETGELFF.

V usage is TRBV3-1 (or the pseudogene TRBV3-2) and J usage is TRBJ1-4; 9 nucleotides align to TRBD1. J lost 16 bases, V lost 1 base, and 13 bases had no gene match. From germline, CDR1 is LGHDT and CDR2 YNNKEL (reference sequence). There are 15 residues in the CDR3. CDR3 in amino acids: CASSQGIGQGLMRFF. CDR3 nucleotides: TGTGCCAGCAGCCAAGGGATAGGACAGGGGCTTATGCGGTTTTTT.

This chain uses TRBV19 with TRBJ1-2, with 9 bases that match TRBD1. Germline CDR1 and CDR2: LNHDA and SQIVND (reference sequence). J gave up 2 bases and V 7 bases, and 11 bases lay outside the gene matches. The CDR3 has 16 amino acids. The DNA of the CDR3 is TGTGCCAGTACCGCCGGGACAGGGCGGGGAAACTATGGCTACACCTTC. It encodes CASTAGTGRGNYGYTF.

This clone was recorded only once. The V and J genes are TRBV7-9 and TRBJ2-5; 8 nucleotides align to TRBD2. The ends lost 1 base at V and 5 bases at J; junction bases unmatched: 6. Germline CDR1 reads SEHNR; CDR2 reads FQNEAQ (reference sequence). The CDR3 has 15 residues. DNA of the CDR3: TGTGCCAGCAGCTTAGGTAGCGGGGTGACGGAGACCCAGTACTTC. It codes for CASSLGSGVTETQYF. Filled out from reference TRBV7-9 and TRBJ2-5, the complete variable domain reads DTGVSQNPRHKITKRGQNVTFRCDPISEHNRLYWYRQTLGQGPEFLTYFQNEAQLEKSRLLSDRFSAERPKGSFSTLEIQRTEQGDSAMYLCASSLGSGVTETQYFGPGTRLLVL.

The gene calls are TRBV18 and TRBJ2-2; D ambiguous. This CDR3 is built from 16 residues. The germline gives CDR1 KGHSH, CDR2 LQKENI. V dropped 1 base and J dropped 0 bases, with 9 bases sitting between them. This CDR3 reads CASSPRSVANTGELFF. CDR3 nucleotide sequence: TGTGCCAGCTCACCACGGTCGGTTGCGAACACCGGGGAGCTGTTTTTT. The variable domain in full, completed from reference TRBV18 and TRBJ2-2, reads NAGVMQNPRHLVRRRGQEARLRCSPMKGHSHVYWYRQLPEEGLKFMVYLQKENIIDESGMPKERFSAEFPKEGPSILRIQQVVRGDSAAYFCASSPRSVANTGELFFGEGSRLTVL.

This chain connects TRBV12-3 or TRBV12-4 to TRBJ1-5; 7 positions match TRBD1. Germline trimming cut 4 bases from V and 5 bases from J; bases unmatched to any gene: 2. The CDR3 extends over 13 amino acids. The CDR3 spells CASSYDRDQPQHF. The CDR3 DNA is TGTGCCAGCAGTTACGACAGGGATCAGCCCCAGCATTTT.

This chain uses TRBV7-2 with TRBJ2-1, with 9 bases identical to TRBD2. This CDR3 is 12 amino acids long. The germline V gene encodes CDR1 SGHTA and CDR2 FQGNSA. Losses at the gene ends were 3 bases for V and 12 bases for J; bases not matched to a gene: 3. CDR3 DNA: TGTGCCAGCAGCTTGAGCGGGGGGCGGCAGTTCTTC. Translating gives CASSLSGGRQFF.

CDR3 bases: TGTGCCACCAGCAGGGACTTCTCCGAGCAGTACGTC. Amino acids: CATSRDFSEQYV. The V and J genes are TRBV15 and TRBJ2-7, with TRBD2 as a possible D gene (5 bases). CDR1 is LNHNV, CDR2 YYDKDF, per germline (reference sequence). This CDR3 is built from 12 residues. V was clipped by 3 bases and J by 6 bases, with 9 bases between them.

This clone was seen only a few times. The J gene is TRBJ2-7, the V gene TRBV30, with D uncertain. Germline values: CDR1 GTSNPN, CDR2 SVGIG (reference sequence). The CDR3 has 13 amino acids. V was trimmed by 8 bases and J by 2 bases, leaving 16 bases between them. CDR3 residues: CAAFAERTYEQYV. The CDR3 coding sequence is TGTGCCGCCTTTGCGGAACGGACCTACGAGCAGTACGTC.